The next 20 T cell receptor beta chains were all read from a single sample in a study of T cells in Graves' hyperthyroidism and ophthalmopathy. TCR beta CDR3 sequences were amplified from RNA transcripts. When the TCR CDR3 underwent first-round RT-PCR, the HTBI primer set was used. MiXCR, run by TCRdb on the multiplex PCR reads, gives a single entry per CDR3 protein. The sample has 500,000 or so distinct CDR3 sequences, over 15% seen once. Sequenced: blood. Every receptor here comes from a young woman with Graves' ophthalmopathy.

The CDR3 DNA follows: TGTGCCAGCAGCCCCAAAGGCTTAGTAGCTTTCTTT. Translation: CASSPKGLVAFF. The J gene is TRBJ1-1, the V gene TRBV6-6; D call uncertain. Germline values: CDR1 MNHNY, CDR2 SVGAGI (reference sequence). The CDR3 runs to 12 residues. The V end lost 6 bases, the J end lost 10 bases, and 15 bases lay between the germline ends.

This clonotype was observed at least ten times. DNA for the CDR3: TGTGCCTGGAGCAGTCCGGGACAGGGTACCGGGGAGCTGTTTTTT. It yields the protein CAWSSPGQGTGELFF. The chain joins TRBV30 to TRBJ2-2; 9 nucleotides line up with TRBD1. The CDR3 is 15 residues long. Germline CDR1 and CDR2: GTSNPN and SVGIG (reference sequence). The V gene end was trimmed by 3 bases and the J gene end by 5 bases; junction bases not matched to a gene: 7.

The chain has TRBV28 and TRBJ1-4, with 7 bases identical to TRBD1. V was clipped by 3 bases and J by 5 bases; unmatched bases: 6. CDR1 is MDHEN and CDR2 is SYDVKM in the germline V gene. The CDR3 consists of 15 residues. The CDR3 DNA follows: TGTGCCAGCAGTTTTCTACAGGGGCCGAATGAAAAACTGTTTTTT. Its translation: CASSFLQGPNEKLFF.

The chain links TRBV10-3 to TRBJ2-7, with 7 bases matching TRBD1. J lost 1 base, V lost 0 bases, and 3 bases had no gene match. Germline-derived CDR1 and CDR2 are ENHRY and SYGVKD. The CDR3 consists of 15 residues. The CDR3: CAISESEGASYEQYF. In nucleotides, the CDR3 is TGTGCCATCAGTGAGTCCGAGGGGGCTTCCTACGAGCAGTACTTC.

The chain uses TRBV5-1 and TRBJ1-3, with 8 bases aligning to TRBD1. The V gene's germline CDR1 is SGHRS and CDR2 YFSETQ. V shed 5 bases and J 2 bases; nucleotides not matched to a gene: 0. CDR3 length: 13 amino acids. CDR3 protein: CASRTGAGNTIYF. The CDR3, as DNA: TGCGCCAGCAGGACAGGGGCTGGAAACACCATATATTTT.

This clonotype was found a few times. The V call is TRBV5-1, the J call TRBJ2-2; D is perhaps TRBD1 or TRBD2 (5 bases each). Germline-derived CDR1 and CDR2 are SGHRS and YFSETQ. The CDR3 loop spans 15 amino acids. Trimming pared 3 bases from V and 1 base from J, leaving 10 bases between. The CDR3: CASSSGARNTGELFF. DNA of the CDR3: TGCGCCAGCAGCTCCGGGGCTAGGAACACCGGGGAGCTGTTTTTT.

This clonotype was seen at least ten times. The chain is built from TRBV28 and TRBJ2-3; 11 bases agree with TRBD2. The germline V gene has CDR1 MDHEN and CDR2 SYDVKM. V was pared by 6 bases and J by 6 bases, with 5 bases of the junction left unmatched. The CDR3 is 14 residues long. The CDR3 bases are TGTGCCAGCAGCAGTAGCGGGAGGGGGGATACGCAGTATTTT. This sequence encodes CASSSSGRGDTQYF.

This clonotype was seen ten or more times. The chain carries TRBV27 and TRBJ2-3; possible D gene TRBD2, 6 bases. The CDR3 runs to 16 residues. V lost 5 bases and J lost 0, with 15 bases in between. Germline CDR1 reads MNHEY; CDR2 reads SMNVEV (reference sequence). CDR3 nucleotides: TGTGCCAGCAGTCCGCTGGGACTGCTTAGCACAGATACGCAGTATTTT. Translated: CASSPLGLLSTDTQYF.

This clonotype was found a few times. The rearrangement links TRBV14 to TRBJ2-3; 7 bases agree with TRBD2. The CDR3 length is 18 residues. CDR1 and CDR2 from the germline V gene are SGHDN and FVKESK. V lost 3 bases, J lost 4 bases, and 16 bases stayed unmatched. CDR3: CASSQWDYGIAGPDTQYF. In nucleotides, the CDR3 is TGTGCCAGCAGCCAGTGGGACTATGGGATAGCCGGCCCAGATACGCAGTATTTT.

This clonotype was found many times. The rearrangement links TRBV20-1 to TRBJ2-7; the D is unclear. The V gene lost 3 bases and the J gene lost 2 bases, with 8 bases spanning the gap. The CDR3 is 12 amino acids. Per germline, CDR1 DFQATT and CDR2 SNEGSKA (reference sequence). In DNA form, the CDR3 reads TGCAGTGCTAGTCTCCTCACCTACGAGCAGTACTTC. Encoded protein: CSASLLTYEQYF.

The V call is TRBV5-1, the J call TRBJ2-7, with D maybe TRBD2 (5 bases). CDR1 is SGHRS, CDR2 YFSETQ, per germline. The length of the CDR3 is 16 residues. Trimming pared 4 bases from V and 0 bases from J, leaving 17 bases between. The CDR3 DNA reads TGCGCCAGCAGCCAAGAGGGCCATCGAAGCTCCTACGAGCAGTACTTC. It is translated as CASSQEGHRSSYEQYF.

This clonotype showed up many times. The chain couples TRBV7-2 to TRBJ2-7; 11 nucleotides line up with TRBD2. Per germline, CDR1 SGHTA and CDR2 FQGNSA. V shed 0 bases, J shed 7 bases, and the junction held 8 bases outside the gene matches. The CDR3 runs 16 residues. The CDR3 loop is CASSLAGTSGYIEQYF. The CDR3 DNA is TGTGCCAGCAGCTTAGCAGGGACTAGCGGCTATATTGAGCAGTACTTC.

This clonotype was seen many times. This chain links TRBV29-1 with TRBJ1-2; D is undetermined. Per the germline V gene, CDR1 is SQVTM and CDR2 is ANQGSEA. Trimming pared 0 bases from V and 3 bases from J, leaving 14 bases between. The CDR3 spans 15 residues. CDR3 sequence reads: CSVEEVTPWHYGYTF. CDR3 bases: TGCAGCGTTGAAGAGGTCACCCCATGGCACTATGGCTACACCTTC.

This clonotype was counted at least ten times. This chain joins TRBV7-2 and TRBJ1-1; 7 bases align to TRBD1. This CDR3 region has 15 residues. Unmatched junction bases numbered 8, after V lost 2 bases and J lost 5 bases. Germline-derived CDR1 and CDR2 are SGHTA and FQGNSA. CDR3 nucleotide sequence: TGTGCCAGCAGCTTATTAGGGGGCGTTAGAACTGAAGCTTTCTTT. Amino acid sequence: CASSLLGGVRTEAFF. Looking up the rest from reference TRBV7-2 and TRBJ1-1 gives the full variable domain: GAGVSQSPSNKVTEKGKDVELRCDPISGHTALYWYRQSLGQGLEFLIYFQGNSAPDKSGLPSDRFSAERTGGSVSTLTIQRTQQEDSAVYLCASSLLGGVRTEAFFGQGTRLTVV.

This clonotype was seen a handful of times. As DNA, the CDR3 is TGCAGCGCCTCGACAGGGGAGGTTTACGAGCAGTACTTC. It specifies CSASTGEVYEQYF. This sequence joins TRBV29-1 and TRBJ2-7; 8 bases are shared with TRBD1. This CDR3 is built from 13 residues. V lost 7 bases to trimming and J lost 4 bases; unmatched junction nucleotides: 9. The V gene's germline CDR1 is SQVTM and CDR2 ANQGSEA.

This chain joins TRBV7-9 and TRBJ1-5; TRBD1 matches 7 bases. The CDR3 is 17 residues long. Germline V gene sequence: CDR1 SEHNR, CDR2 FQNEAQ (reference sequence). The trim removed 5 bases at V and 2 bases at J, leaving 12 bases unmatched. The CDR3 loop reads CASSTLTGSGGNQPQHF. The CDR3 nucleotides read TGTGCCAGCAGCACATTGACAGGGTCAGGCGGCAATCAGCCCCAGCATTTT.

This clonotype was seen a few times. V is TRBV15 and J is TRBJ1-5, with 7 positions matching TRBD1. Germline CDR1 and CDR2: LNHNV and YYDKDF (reference sequence). With V trimmed by 0 bases and J by 2 bases, 1 base remained unmatched. The CDR3 sequence is 15 residues long. The CDR3 DNA sequence: TGTGCCACCAGCAGAGATCAGGGGGGCAATCAGCCCCAGCATTTT. Amino acid sequence: CATSRDQGGNQPQHF.

This clonotype has a handful of counts. The chain joins TRBV3-1 to TRBJ2-5; no reliable D call. There are 12 residues in the CDR3. CDR1 and CDR2 from the germline V gene are LGHDT and YNNKEL (reference sequence). Trimming took 5 bases from V and 7 from J, leaving 11 bases between them. CDR3 sequence (DNA): TGTGCCAGCAGCTTAGAACCCGGGACCCAGTACTTC. This codes for CASSLEPGTQYF.

This chain connects TRBV4-1 to TRBJ1-2; maybe TRBD1 (5 bases). Germline-derived CDR1 and CDR2 are MGHRA and YSYEKL. The CDR3 runs 17 residues. With 0 bases removed from V and 2 bases from J, the gap between germline ends came to 16 bases. The CDR3 nucleotides are TGCGCCAGCAGCCAAGATCCGCCGTACAGGCGGAACTATGGCTACACCTTC. This encodes CASSQDPPYRRNYGYTF.

The sample holds a few counts of this clonotype. V usage is TRBV4-2 and J usage is TRBJ1-5; TRBD1 might be the D (5 bases). Germline V lookup: CDR1 LGHNA, CDR2 YNFKEQ. The CDR3 consists of 17 residues. V lost 0 bases, J lost 1 base, and 13 bases lay in between. This CDR3 is CASSQDRSTASNQPQHF. CDR3 bases: TGTGCCAGCAGCCAAGATCGCTCGACAGCCAGCAATCAGCCCCAGCATTTT.